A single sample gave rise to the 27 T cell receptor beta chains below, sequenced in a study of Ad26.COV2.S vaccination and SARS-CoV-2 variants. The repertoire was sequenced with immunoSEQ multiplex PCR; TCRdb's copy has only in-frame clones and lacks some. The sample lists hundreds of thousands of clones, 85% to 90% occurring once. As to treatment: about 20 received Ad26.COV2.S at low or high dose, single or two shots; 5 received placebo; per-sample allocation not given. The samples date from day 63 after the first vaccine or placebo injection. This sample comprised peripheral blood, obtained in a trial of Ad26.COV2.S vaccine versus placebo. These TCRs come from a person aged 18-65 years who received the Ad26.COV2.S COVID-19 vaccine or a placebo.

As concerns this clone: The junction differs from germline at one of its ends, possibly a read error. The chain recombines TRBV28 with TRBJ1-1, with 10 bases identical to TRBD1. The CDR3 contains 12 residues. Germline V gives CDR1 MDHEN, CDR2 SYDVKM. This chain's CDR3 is CASSYPGQGGIF. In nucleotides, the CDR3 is TGTGCCAGCAGTTACCCCGGACAGGGGGGGATCTTT.

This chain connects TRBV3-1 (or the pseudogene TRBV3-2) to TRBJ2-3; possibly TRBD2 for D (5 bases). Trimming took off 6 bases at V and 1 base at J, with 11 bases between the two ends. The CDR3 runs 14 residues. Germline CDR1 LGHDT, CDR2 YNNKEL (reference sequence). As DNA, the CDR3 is TGTGCCAGCAGTATCGGAGGAGGCACAGATACGCAGTATTTT. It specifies CASSIGGGTDTQYF.

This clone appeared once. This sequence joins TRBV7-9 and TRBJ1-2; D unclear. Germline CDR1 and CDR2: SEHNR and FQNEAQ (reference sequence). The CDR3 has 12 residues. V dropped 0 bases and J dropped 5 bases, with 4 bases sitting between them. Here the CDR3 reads CASSLASYGYTF. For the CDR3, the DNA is TGTGCCAGCAGCTTAGCGTCATATGGCTACACCTTC.

CDR3 nucleotides: TGTGCCAGCAGTACACACCCCAGGGAACCCTCTGGAAACACCATATATTTT. As protein: CASSTHPREPSGNTIYF. This chain connects TRBV27 to TRBJ1-3, with D possibly matching TRBD1 (5 bases). The CDR3 is 17 residues long. The germline V and J ends were trimmed by 5 bases and 0 bases, with 17 bases remaining between them. Germline-derived CDR1 and CDR2 are MNHEY and SMNVEV (reference sequence).

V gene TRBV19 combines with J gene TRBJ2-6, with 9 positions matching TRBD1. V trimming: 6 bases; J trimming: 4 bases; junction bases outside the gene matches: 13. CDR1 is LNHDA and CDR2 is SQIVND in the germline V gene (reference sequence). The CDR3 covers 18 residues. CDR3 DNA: TGTGCCAGTAGCGAACAGGGGGCGCCTTCGACCGGGGCCAACGTCCTGACTTTC. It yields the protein CASSEQGAPSTGANVLTF.

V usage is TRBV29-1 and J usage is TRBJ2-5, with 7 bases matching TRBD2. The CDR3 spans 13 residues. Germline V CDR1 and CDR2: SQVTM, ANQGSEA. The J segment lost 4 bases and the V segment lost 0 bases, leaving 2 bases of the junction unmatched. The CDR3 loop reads CSVEEIAGETQYF. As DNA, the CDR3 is TGCAGCGTTGAAGAGATAGCGGGAGAGACCCAGTACTTC.

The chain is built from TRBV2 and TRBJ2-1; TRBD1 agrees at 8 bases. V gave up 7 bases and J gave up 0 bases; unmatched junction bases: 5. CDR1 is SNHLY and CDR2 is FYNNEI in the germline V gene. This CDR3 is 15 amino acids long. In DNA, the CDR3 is TGTGCCAGCACCAAAGACAGGGGCTCCTACAATGAGCAGTTCTTC. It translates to CASTKDRGSYNEQFF. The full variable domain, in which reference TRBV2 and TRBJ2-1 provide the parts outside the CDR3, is EPEVTQTPSHQVTQMGQEVILRCVPISNHLYFYWYRQILGQKVEFLVSFYNNEISEKSEIFDDQFSVERPDGSNFTLKIRSTKLEDSAMYFCASTKDRGSYNEQFFGPGTRLTVL.

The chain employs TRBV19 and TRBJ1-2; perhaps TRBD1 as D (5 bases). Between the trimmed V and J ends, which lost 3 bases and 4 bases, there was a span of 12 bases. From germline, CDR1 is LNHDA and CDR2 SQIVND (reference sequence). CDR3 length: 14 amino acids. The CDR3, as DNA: TGTGCCAGTAGTATCGGAGGGACGGGCTATGGCTACACCTTC. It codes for CASSIGGTGYGYTF.

CDR3 residues: CASSGTAGANVLTF. CDR3 coding DNA: TGTGCCAGCAGCGGGACAGCTGGGGCCAACGTCCTGACTTTC. The V and J genes are TRBV6-6 and TRBJ2-6; 7 bases are shared with TRBD1. This CDR3 has 14 amino acids. CDR1 MNHNY and CDR2 SVGAGI come from the germline V gene (reference sequence). V trimming: 6 bases; J trimming: 2 bases; junction bases outside the gene matches: 1.

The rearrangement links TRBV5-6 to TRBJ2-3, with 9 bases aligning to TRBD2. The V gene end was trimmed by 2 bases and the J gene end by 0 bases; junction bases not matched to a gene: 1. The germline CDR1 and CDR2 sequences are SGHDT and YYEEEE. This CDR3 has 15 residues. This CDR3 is CASSFLAGSTDTQYF. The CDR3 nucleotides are TGTGCCAGCAGCTTCCTAGCGGGAAGCACAGATACGCAGTATTTT.

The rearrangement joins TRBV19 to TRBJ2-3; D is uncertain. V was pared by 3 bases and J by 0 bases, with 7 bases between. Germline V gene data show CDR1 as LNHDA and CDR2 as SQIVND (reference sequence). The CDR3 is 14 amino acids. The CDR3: CASSIGLSTDTQYF. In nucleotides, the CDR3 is TGTGCCAGTAGTATCGGTCTAAGCACAGATACGCAGTATTTT.

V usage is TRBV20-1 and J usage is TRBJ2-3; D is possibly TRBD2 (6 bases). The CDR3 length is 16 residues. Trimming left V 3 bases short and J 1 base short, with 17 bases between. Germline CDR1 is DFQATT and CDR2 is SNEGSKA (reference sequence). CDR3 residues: CSASRGGVWRTDTQYF. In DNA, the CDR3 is TGCAGTGCTAGTCGGGGCGGGGTCTGGCGCACAGATACGCAGTATTTT.

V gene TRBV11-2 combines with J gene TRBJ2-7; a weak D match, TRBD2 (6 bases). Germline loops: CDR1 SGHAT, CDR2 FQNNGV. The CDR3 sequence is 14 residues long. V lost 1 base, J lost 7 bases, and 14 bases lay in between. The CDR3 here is CASSLVGGLGEQYF. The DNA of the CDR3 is TGTGCCAGCAGCTTAGTGGGGGGTTTGGGGGAGCAGTACTTC.

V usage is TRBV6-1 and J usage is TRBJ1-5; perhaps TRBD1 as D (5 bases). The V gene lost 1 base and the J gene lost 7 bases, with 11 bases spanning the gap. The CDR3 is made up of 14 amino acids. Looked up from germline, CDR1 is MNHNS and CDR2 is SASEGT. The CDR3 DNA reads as TGTGCCAGCAGTGAAGGGAGGGGCAGGCAGCCCCAGCATTTT. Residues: CASSEGRGRQPQHF.

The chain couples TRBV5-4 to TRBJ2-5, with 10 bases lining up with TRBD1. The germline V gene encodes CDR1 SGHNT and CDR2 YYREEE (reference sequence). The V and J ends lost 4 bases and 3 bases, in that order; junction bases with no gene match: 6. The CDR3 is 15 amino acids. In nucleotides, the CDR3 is TGTGCCAGCAGCCTCCCGGGACAGGGGAAAGAGACCCAGTACTTC. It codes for CASSLPGQGKETQYF.

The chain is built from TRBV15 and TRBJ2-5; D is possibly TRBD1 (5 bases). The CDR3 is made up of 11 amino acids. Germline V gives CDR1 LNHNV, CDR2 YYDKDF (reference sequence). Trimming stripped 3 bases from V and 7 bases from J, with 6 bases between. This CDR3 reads CATSSRGTQYF. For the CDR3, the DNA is TGTGCCACCAGCAGTAGGGGGACCCAGTACTTC.

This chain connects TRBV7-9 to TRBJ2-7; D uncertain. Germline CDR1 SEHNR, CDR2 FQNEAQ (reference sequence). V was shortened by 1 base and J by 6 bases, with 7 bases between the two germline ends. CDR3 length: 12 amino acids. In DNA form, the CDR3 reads TGTGCCAGCAGCTTAGGTGCTCCCGAGCAGTACTTC. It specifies CASSLGAPEQYF.

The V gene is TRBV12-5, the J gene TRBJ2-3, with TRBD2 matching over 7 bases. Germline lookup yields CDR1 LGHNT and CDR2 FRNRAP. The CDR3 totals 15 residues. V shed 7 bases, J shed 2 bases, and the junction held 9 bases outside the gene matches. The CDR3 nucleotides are TGTGCTAGTGCCCCACTAGCGACCTTCACAGATACGCAGTATTTT. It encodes CASAPLATFTDTQYF.

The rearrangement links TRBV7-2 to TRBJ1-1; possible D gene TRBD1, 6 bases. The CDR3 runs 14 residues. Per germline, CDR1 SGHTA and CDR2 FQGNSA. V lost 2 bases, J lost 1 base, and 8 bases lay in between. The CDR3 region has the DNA TGTGCCAGCAGCTTAAGCAGGGGGAACACTGAAGCTTTCTTT. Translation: CASSLSRGNTEAFF.

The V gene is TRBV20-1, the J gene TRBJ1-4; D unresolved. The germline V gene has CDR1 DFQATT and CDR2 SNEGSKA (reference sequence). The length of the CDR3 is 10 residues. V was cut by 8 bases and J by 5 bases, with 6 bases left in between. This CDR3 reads CSCQNEKLFF. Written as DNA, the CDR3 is TGCAGTTGCCAGAATGAAAAACTGTTTTTT.

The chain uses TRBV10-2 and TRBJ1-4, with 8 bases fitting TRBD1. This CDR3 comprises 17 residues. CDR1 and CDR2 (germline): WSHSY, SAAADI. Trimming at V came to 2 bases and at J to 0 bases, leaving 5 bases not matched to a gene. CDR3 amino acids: CASSEGQGAPTNEKLFF. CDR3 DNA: TGCGCCAGCAGTGAGGGGCAGGGGGCCCCAACTAATGAAAAACTGTTTTTT.

The CDR3 region has the DNA TGCGCCAGCAGCTTGACGTCAGTCTCCTACAATGAGCAGTTCTTC. It specifies CASSLTSVSYNEQFF. This chain joins TRBV5-1 and TRBJ2-1; no reliable D call. This CDR3 region has 15 residues. The germline V gene has CDR1 SGHRS and CDR2 YFSETQ. The V gene lost 1 base and the J gene lost 0 bases, with 8 bases spanning the gap.

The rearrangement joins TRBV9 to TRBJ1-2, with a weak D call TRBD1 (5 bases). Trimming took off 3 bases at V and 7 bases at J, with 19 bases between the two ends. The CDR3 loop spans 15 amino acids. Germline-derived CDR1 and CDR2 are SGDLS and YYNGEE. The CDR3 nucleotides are TGTGCCAGCAGCGAGGGACTGCCTCTCGGTGGTGGCTACACCTTC. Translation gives CASSEGLPLGGGYTF.

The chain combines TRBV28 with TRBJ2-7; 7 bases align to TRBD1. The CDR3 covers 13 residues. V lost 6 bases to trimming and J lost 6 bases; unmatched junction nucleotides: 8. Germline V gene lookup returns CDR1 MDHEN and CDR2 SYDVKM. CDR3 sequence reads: CASSPGQVGEQYF. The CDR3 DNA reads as TGTGCCAGCAGCCCAGGACAGGTCGGCGAGCAGTACTTC.

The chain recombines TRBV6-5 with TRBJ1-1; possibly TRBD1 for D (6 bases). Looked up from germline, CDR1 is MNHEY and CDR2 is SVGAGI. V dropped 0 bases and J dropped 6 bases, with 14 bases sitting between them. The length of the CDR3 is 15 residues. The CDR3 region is CASSYSNRAGSEAFF. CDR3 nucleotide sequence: TGTGCCAGCAGTTACTCGAACAGGGCGGGGTCTGAAGCTTTCTTT.

This CDR3 reads CASSQDRGQGIGSYEQYF. The CDR3 coding sequence is TGCGCCAGCAGCCAAGATCGGGGACAAGGTATAGGGTCCTACGAGCAGTACTTC. This chain uses TRBV4-3 with TRBJ2-7; a weak D match, TRBD1 (6 bases). The V end lost 0 bases, the J end lost 1 base, and 19 bases lay between the germline ends. This CDR3 is 18 amino acids long. In germline, CDR1 is LGHNA, CDR2 YSLEER.

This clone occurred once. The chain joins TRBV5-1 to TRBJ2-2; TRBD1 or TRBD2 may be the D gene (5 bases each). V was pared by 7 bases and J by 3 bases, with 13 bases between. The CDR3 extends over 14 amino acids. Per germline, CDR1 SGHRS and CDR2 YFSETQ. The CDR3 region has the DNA TGCGCCAGCCGTCGGGACCCCTACACCGGGGAGCTGTTTTTT. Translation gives CASRRDPYTGELFF.